This T cell receptor (beta chain) was captured in a study of OX40 agonist ivuxolimab in advanced cancers. Whole-study findings and limits: Expanded clones were, on average, more numerous in CD8+ T cells than in CD4+. There was clonal expansion of CD4+ and CD8+ blood T cells by week 6 at 0.1 to 3.0 mg/kg.

From germline, CDR1 is SQVTM and CDR2 ANQGSEA. The V end was cut by 4 bases, the J end by 0 bases, with 10 bases between. CDR3 length equals 13 residues. Data came from immunoSEQ multiplex PCR; TCRdb stores just in-frame clones and leaves some out. The sample lists roughly 34,000 clones; around 84% were seen once. Turning to this clone: Its target is not known.

This specimen was CD4+ or CD8+ T cells sorted from blood, taken in a trial of the OX40 agonist ivuxolimab. The source of this sequence is an adult with an advanced solid tumor such as melanoma, head and neck, liver or kidney cancer. The chain couples TRBV29-1 to TRBJ2-7; D ambiguous. The CDR3: CSVALAISYEQYF. The CDR3, as DNA: TGCAGCGTTGCGTTAGCTATCTCCTACGAGCAGTACTTC.